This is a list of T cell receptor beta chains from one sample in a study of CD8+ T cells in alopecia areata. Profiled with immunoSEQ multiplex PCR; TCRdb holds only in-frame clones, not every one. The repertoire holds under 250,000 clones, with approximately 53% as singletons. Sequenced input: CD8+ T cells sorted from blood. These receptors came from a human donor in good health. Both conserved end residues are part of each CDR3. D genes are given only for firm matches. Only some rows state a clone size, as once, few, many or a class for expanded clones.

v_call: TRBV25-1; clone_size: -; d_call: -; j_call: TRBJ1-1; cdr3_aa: CASSGVARNTEAFF; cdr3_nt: TGTGCCAGCAGTGGAGTGGCCCGGAACACTGAAGCTTTCTTT
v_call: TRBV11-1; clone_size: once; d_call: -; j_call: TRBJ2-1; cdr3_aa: CASSSQGGNEQFF; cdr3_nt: TGTGCCAGCAGCTCACAGGGGGGGAATGAGCAGTTCTTC
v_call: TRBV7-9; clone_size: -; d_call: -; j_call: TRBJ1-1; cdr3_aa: CASIAVGTEAFF; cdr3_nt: TGTGCCAGCATCGCTGTTGGCACTGAAGCTTTCTTT
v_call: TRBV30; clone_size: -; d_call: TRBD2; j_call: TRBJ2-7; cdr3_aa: CAGEGNSISYEQYF; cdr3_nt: TGTGCCGGGGAGGGGAACAGCATCTCCTACGAGCAGTACTTC
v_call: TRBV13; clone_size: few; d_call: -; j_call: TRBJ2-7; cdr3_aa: CASSFPRPTGRYEQYF; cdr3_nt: TGTGCCAGCAGCTTCCCCCGTCCCACAGGGCGCTACGAGCAGTACTTC
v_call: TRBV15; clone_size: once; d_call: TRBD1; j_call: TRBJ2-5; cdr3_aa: CATSRGTGGETQYF; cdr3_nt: TGTGCCACCAGCAGAGGCACAGGGGGGGAGACCCAGTACTTC
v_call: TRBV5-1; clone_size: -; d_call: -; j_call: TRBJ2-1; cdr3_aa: CASSLEGGSDEQFF; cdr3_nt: TGCGCCAGCAGCTTGGAAGGGGGTAGCGATGAGCAGTTCTTC
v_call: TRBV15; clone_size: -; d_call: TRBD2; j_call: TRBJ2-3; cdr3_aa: CATRGREGDTQYF; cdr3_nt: TGTGCCACCAGGGGCAGGGAGGGAGATACGCAGTATTTT
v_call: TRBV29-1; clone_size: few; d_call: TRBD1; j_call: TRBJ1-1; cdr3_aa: CSGGTGANTEAFF; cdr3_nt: TGCAGCGGAGGGACAGGGGCCAACACTGAAGCTTTCTTT
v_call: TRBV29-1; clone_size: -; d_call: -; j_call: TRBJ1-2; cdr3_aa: CSVDPGAGYGYTF; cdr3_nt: TGCAGCGTTGACCCGGGTGCCGGCTATGGCTACACCTTC
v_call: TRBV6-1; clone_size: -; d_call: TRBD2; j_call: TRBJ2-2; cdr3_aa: CASSDRLATGELFF; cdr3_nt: TGTGCCAGCAGCGATCGACTAGCCACCGGGGAGCTGTTTTTT
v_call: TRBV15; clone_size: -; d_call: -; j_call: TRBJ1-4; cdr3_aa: CATSGRRPEKLFF; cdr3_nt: TGTGCCACCAGCGGCCGCCGGCCTGAAAAACTGTTTTTT
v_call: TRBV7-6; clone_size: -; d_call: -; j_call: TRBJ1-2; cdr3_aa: CASSPEGRTYGYTF; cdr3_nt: TGTGCCAGCAGCCCGGAGGGACGGACCTATGGCTACACCTTC
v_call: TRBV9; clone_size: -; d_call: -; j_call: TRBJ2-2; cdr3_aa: CASSVTQLPGELFF; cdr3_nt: TGTGCCAGCAGCGTAACCCAGCTCCCCGGGGAGCTGTTTTTT
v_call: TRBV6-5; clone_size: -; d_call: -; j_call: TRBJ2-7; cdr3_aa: CASSYAADYEQYF; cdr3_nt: TGTGCCAGCAGTTACGCGGCGGACTACGAGCAGTACTTC
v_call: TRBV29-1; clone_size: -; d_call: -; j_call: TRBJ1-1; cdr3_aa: CSYLTDHTEAFF; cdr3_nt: TGCAGCTATTTAACAGACCACACTGAAGCTTTCTTT
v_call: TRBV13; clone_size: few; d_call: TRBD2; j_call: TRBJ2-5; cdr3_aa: CASSSGLAGALQETQYF; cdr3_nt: TGTGCCAGCAGCTCAGGACTAGCGGGGGCCCTACAAGAGACCCAGTACTTC
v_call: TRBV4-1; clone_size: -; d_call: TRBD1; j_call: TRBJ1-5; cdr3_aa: CASSPTTGARQPQHF; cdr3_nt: TGCGCCAGCAGCCCAACTACAGGGGCTCGGCAGCCCCAGCATTTT
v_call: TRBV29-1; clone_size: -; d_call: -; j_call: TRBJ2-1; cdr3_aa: CSVEDAGNEQFF; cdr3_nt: TGCAGCGTTGAAGATGCAGGGAATGAGCAGTTCTTC